The 18 T cell receptor beta chains below all came from one sample that was sequenced in a study of long-term antiretroviral therapy in people with HIV. Survey level was the resolution at which the v3.0 immunoSEQ assay ran. Only in-frame clones appear in the TCRdb table, and some are missing; sequencing was by immunoSEQ multiplex PCR. The sample records approximately 28,000 clones, 95% being singletons. This specimen was unsorted PBMCs, taken 5.3 years after starting antiretroviral therapy. The source of these receptors is a man aged 25 to 40 with HIV.

The V call is TRBV7-9, the J call TRBJ2-7; tentative D call: TRBD1 (6 bases). This CDR3 region has 15 residues. Trimming left V 7 bases short and J 0 bases short, with 16 bases between. Germline V gene lookup returns CDR1 SEHNR and CDR2 FQNEAQ (reference sequence). CDR3 coding DNA: TGTGCCAGCACCGGAGGAGGACAGCACTCCTACGAGCAGTACTTC. Translated: CASTGGGQHSYEQYF.

The chain joins TRBV13 to TRBJ2-5; 8 positions match TRBD2. Germline assignment: CDR1 PRHDT and CDR2 FYEKMQ (reference sequence). Trimming took 0 bases from V and 9 from J; bases not matched to a gene: 6. CDR3 size: 14 residues. The CDR3 spells CASSLGRGGLAQYF. The CDR3 coding sequence is TGTGCCAGCAGCTTAGGCCGGGGGGGCCTTGCCCAGTACTTC.

This clone was detected once. V usage is TRBV7-2 and J usage is TRBJ2-1; 7 positions agree with TRBD2. From germline, CDR1 is SGHTA and CDR2 FQGNSA. Losses at the gene ends were 1 base for V and 7 bases for J; bases not matched to a gene: 13. CDR3 size: 17 residues. The CDR3 DNA reads as TGTGCCAGCAGCTTAGGTGTGGGAGGGTTACGGACTAATGAGCAGTTCTTC. It is translated as CASSLGVGGLRTNEQFF.

The chain uses TRBV11-3 and TRBJ2-2, with D possibly matching TRBD2 (6 bases). This CDR3 has 15 amino acids. Germline values: CDR1 SGHNT, CDR2 YENEEA. The ends were cut back, 5 bases at V and 0 bases at J, with 10 bases in the middle. CDR3 DNA: TGTGCCAGCAGCCGGGACTCACCGAACACCGGGGAGCTGTTTTTT. This translates into CASSRDSPNTGELFF.

The gene calls are TRBV18 and TRBJ2-2; the match to TRBD2 covers 12 bases. This CDR3 contains 16 residues. V trimming: 0 bases; J trimming: 7 bases; junction bases outside the gene matches: 3. CDR1 KGHSH and CDR2 LQKENI come from the germline V gene. This chain's CDR3 is CASSPPTSGRGGELFF. CDR3 in DNA: TGTGCCAGCTCACCACCGACTAGCGGGAGAGGCGGGGAGCTGTTTTTT.

The chain has TRBV19 and TRBJ1-1, with D unclear. The CDR3 has 15 amino acids. V lost 6 bases and J 0 bases, leaving 14 bases between the germline ends. The germline CDR1 and CDR2 sequences are LNHDA and SQIVND (reference sequence). CDR3 sequence (DNA): TGTGCCAGTAGGTCCGGGAGTAATGTGAACACTGAAGCTTTCTTT. It translates to CASRSGSNVNTEAFF. Full variable domain (rest looked up from reference TRBV19 and TRBJ1-1): DGGITQSPKYLFRKEGQNVTLSCEQNLNHDAMYWYRQDPGQGLRLIYYSQIVNDFQKGDIAEGYSVSREKKESFPLTVTSAQKNPTAFYLCASRSGSNVNTEAFFGQGTRLTVV.

The chain links TRBV6-6 to TRBJ1-2; no firm D call. Germline-derived CDR1 and CDR2 are MNHNY and SVGAGI (reference sequence). V gave up 3 bases and J gave up 7 bases, with 9 bases separating them. The CDR3 consists of 12 residues. The CDR3, as DNA: TGTGCCAGCAGTTATGGGTCAAGTGGCTACACCTTC. This sequence encodes CASSYGSSGYTF.

The chain combines TRBV6-1 with TRBJ1-5; D gene uncertain. The CDR3 has 15 amino acids. CDR1 is MNHNS, CDR2 SASEGT, per germline. The ends were cut back, 4 bases at V and 7 bases at J, with 17 bases in the middle. The CDR3 reads CASSGPGGSGQPQHF. In DNA, the CDR3 is TGTGCCAGCAGTGGTCCGGGAGGTTCGGGACAGCCCCAGCATTTT.

The chain joins TRBV5-4 to TRBJ2-3; TRBD2 agrees at 7 bases. J was trimmed by 7 bases and V by 1 base; bases with no gene match: 6. CDR1 is SGHNT, CDR2 YYREEE, per germline (reference sequence). The CDR3 loop spans 14 amino acids. The CDR3 nucleotides are TGTGCCAGCAGCTTGCGGGGGGTGGAAAATACGCAGTATTTT. The encoded protein is CASSLRGVENTQYF.

The chain has TRBV28 and TRBJ2-7; D is possibly TRBD2 (6 bases). The germline V and J ends were trimmed by 2 bases and 5 bases, with 13 bases remaining between them. The CDR3 has 14 residues. Germline lookup yields CDR1 MDHEN and CDR2 SYDVKM. The CDR3 coding sequence is TGTGCCAGCAGTTTAGGGGGGAATTTGGACGAGCAGTACTTC. Its translation is CASSLGGNLDEQYF.

The V gene is TRBV11-2, the J gene TRBJ2-1, with 8 bases matching TRBD2. This CDR3 is built from 14 residues. Trimming cost V 4 bases and J 6 bases; bases outside gene matches: 5. Per the germline V gene, CDR1 is SGHAT and CDR2 is FQNNGV. The CDR3 DNA reads TGTGCCAGCAGCTATGGACTAGCTACCAATGAGCAGTTCTTC. Amino acids: CASSYGLATNEQFF.

In this sample, this clone turned up once. The chain employs TRBV29-1 and TRBJ2-2; D uncertain. Germline loops: CDR1 SQVTM, CDR2 ANQGSEA. The V end was cut by 3 bases, the J end by 1 base, with 6 bases between. The CDR3 runs to 13 residues. The CDR3 region has the DNA TGCAGCGTTGATGGGGAGAACACCGGGGAGCTGTTTTTT. As protein: CSVDGENTGELFF.

The chain recombines TRBV6-6 with TRBJ2-1; TRBD1 agrees at 8 bases. This CDR3 has 13 amino acids. V was clipped by 6 bases and J by 8 bases; unmatched bases: 6. CDR1 is MNHNY, CDR2 SVGAGI, per germline (reference sequence). The CDR3 DNA sequence: TGTGCCAGCAGCTGGGGACAGGTCCATGAGCAGTTCTTC. Its protein product is CASSWGQVHEQFF.

The chain is built from TRBV5-5 and TRBJ1-6, with a weak D call TRBD1 (5 bases). The germline V gene has CDR1 SGHKS and CDR2 YYEKEE (reference sequence). Trimming removed 2 bases at V and 7 bases at J, with 13 bases between. The CDR3 is made up of 15 amino acids. CDR3 loop: CASSFGGLQNSPLHF. DNA for the CDR3: TGTGCCAGCAGCTTCGGGGGACTCCAGAATTCACCCCTCCACTTT.

This clone appeared once. The chain joins TRBV30 to TRBJ2-7; TRBD2 matches 10 bases. With V trimmed by 7 bases and J by 5 bases, 8 bases remained unmatched. The CDR3 consists of 13 residues. The germline gives CDR1 GTSNPN, CDR2 SVGIG (reference sequence). CDR3 region: CASDLAGGHEQYF. In DNA form, the CDR3 reads TGTGCCTCCGACTTAGCGGGGGGCCACGAGCAGTACTTC. The whole variable domain, remainder taken from reference TRBV30 and TRBJ2-7, is SQTIHQWPATLVQPVGSPLSLECTVEGTSNPNLYWYRQAAGRGLQLLFYSVGIGQISSEVPQNLSASRPQDRQFILSSKKLLLSDSGFYLCASDLAGGHEQYFGPGTRLTVT.

The chain is built from TRBV7-6 and TRBJ2-3; TRBD2 matches at 8 bases. Germline V gene sequence: CDR1 SGHVS, CDR2 FNYEAQ. After removal of 5 bases from V and 5 bases from J, the junction contained 6 bases not matched to a gene. The CDR3 is 14 amino acids. The CDR3 sequence: CASSPRRGEDTQYF. CDR3 DNA: TGTGCCAGCAGCCCCCGGCGGGGGGAAGATACGCAGTATTTT. Drawing the rest from reference TRBV7-6 and TRBJ2-3, the complete variable domain is GAGVSQSPRYKVTKRGQDVALRCDPISGHVSLYWYRQALGQGPEFLTYFNYEAQQDKSGLPNDRFSAERPEGSISTLTIQRTEQRDSAMYRCASSPRRGEDTQYFGPGTRLTVL.

The chain couples TRBV7-2 to TRBJ1-1; D remains unclear. Germline CDR1 SGHTA, CDR2 FQGNSA. The CDR3 sequence is 13 residues long. The V and J ends lost 5 bases and 1 base respectively, with 8 bases between them. For the CDR3, the DNA is TGTGCCAGCAGCAATTACAGGAACACTGAAGCTTTCTTT. This codes for CASSNYRNTEAFF.

This chain joins TRBV10-3 and TRBJ2-2; 10 bases are shared with TRBD1. Trimming cost V 11 bases and J 5 bases; bases outside gene matches: 8. The V gene's germline CDR1 is ENHRY and CDR2 SYGVKD. The CDR3 contains 14 residues. The CDR3 reads CAVRQGAGTGELFF. The CDR3 DNA follows: TGTGCCGTTCGACAGGGGGCTGGTACCGGGGAGCTGTTTTTT.